One sample yielded the 21 T cell receptor beta chains listed below, sequenced in a study of cytomegalovirus exposure and HLA in healthy donors. Primers: 60 Vbeta forward and 13 Jbeta reverse. The repertoire was sequenced with immunoSEQ multiplex PCR; TCRdb's copy has only in-frame clones and lacks some. The sample holds 100,000 to 150,000 clones, about 81% seen once. Sequencing was done on a sample of PBMCs. These receptors all come from a woman in her 30s in good health and CMV-seronegative.

The chain uses TRBV5-1 and TRBJ2-2; 8 bases are shared with TRBD2. V was pared by 0 bases and J by 7 bases, with 2 bases of the junction left unmatched. There are 14 residues in the CDR3. Germline CDR1 is SGHRS and CDR2 is YFSETQ. CDR3 sequence: CASSLDAGGGELFF. The CDR3 DNA reads as TGCGCCAGCAGCTTGGATGCGGGAGGCGGGGAGCTGTTTTTT.

The rearrangement uses TRBV27 and TRBJ2-7; 8 positions match TRBD1. CDR1 and CDR2 from the germline V gene are MNHEY and SMNVEV (reference sequence). Trimming took 5 bases from V and 4 from J; bases not matched to a gene: 4. This CDR3 region has 13 residues. The CDR3 bases are TGTGCCAGCAGTACCGGACAGGGATACGAGCAGTACTTC. Amino acid sequence: CASSTGQGYEQYF.

The genes are TRBV7-2 and TRBJ1-4; D is possibly TRBD1 (5 bases). Trimming removed 4 bases at V and 8 bases at J, with 14 bases between. The CDR3 covers 14 residues. Germline V gene lookup returns CDR1 SGHTA and CDR2 FQGNSA. The CDR3 DNA follows: TGTGCCAGCAGCTCTCGCGGGGGAGGAGAAAAACTGTTTTTT. It codes for CASSSRGGGEKLFF.

This clone came up a few times. The chain combines TRBV29-1 with TRBJ1-5; D gene ambiguous. Germline assignment: CDR1 SQVTM and CDR2 ANQGSEA. CDR3 size: 13 residues. V was pared by 6 bases and J by 0 bases, with 9 bases between. CDR3 region: CSVQQSSNQPQHF. DNA for the CDR3: TGCAGCGTCCAACAGAGTAGCAATCAGCCCCAGCATTTT.

About this clone itself: This CDR3 is also generated by other DNA sequences in the sample. The chain joins TRBV7-2 to TRBJ1-5; D is uncertain. Germline V gene lookup returns CDR1 SGHTA and CDR2 FQGNSA. This CDR3 has 13 amino acids. Trimming stripped 2 bases from V and 5 bases from J, with 7 bases between. Here the CDR3 reads CASSLWRDQPQHF. In DNA, the CDR3 is TGTGCCAGCAGCTTATGGAGAGATCAGCCCCAGCATTTT.

The chain joins TRBV4-2 to TRBJ2-1; 11 bases align to TRBD2. CDR1 is LGHNA and CDR2 is YNFKEQ in the germline V gene. The CDR3 totals 16 residues. V was pared by 4 bases and J by 7 bases, with 9 bases of the junction left unmatched. The CDR3 sequence is CASSPQLAGVENEQFF. CDR3 DNA: TGTGCCAGCAGCCCACAACTAGCGGGAGTAGAAAATGAGCAGTTCTTC.

This clone showed up just once. The genes are TRBV5-1 and TRBJ1-6, with D perhaps matching TRBD1 (6 bases). Germline V gene lookup returns CDR1 SGHRS and CDR2 YFSETQ. CDR3 size: 14 residues. V was trimmed by 0 bases and J by 9 bases, leaving 10 bases between them. For the CDR3, the DNA is TGCGCCAGCAGCTTGGTTGGCAGGGGTTCACCCCTCCACTTT. Amino acids: CASSLVGRGSPLHF.

This sequence joins TRBV30 and TRBJ2-1, with D maybe TRBD2 (5 bases). Trimming took 5 bases from V and 4 from J, leaving 9 bases between them. Germline V lookup: CDR1 GTSNPN, CDR2 SVGIG (reference sequence). The CDR3 runs to 12 residues. The CDR3 DNA reads as TGTGCCTGGGCCGGAGGTTACAATGAGCAGTTCTTC. Translation gives CAWAGGYNEQFF.

In this sample, this clone turned up once. The V and J genes are TRBV5-6 and TRBJ1-2; possible D gene TRBD1, 6 bases. Per germline, CDR1 SGHDT and CDR2 YYEEEE. V gave up 5 bases and J gave up 0 bases, with 11 bases separating them. The CDR3 spans 14 residues. CDR3 sequence reads: CASRSQGSNYGYTF. CDR3 DNA sequence: TGTGCCAGCAGATCGCAGGGGTCTAACTATGGCTACACCTTC.

The chain couples TRBV7-9 to TRBJ2-5; 11 bases fit TRBD2. CDR3 size: 17 residues. The J segment lost 2 bases and the V segment lost 1 base, leaving 6 bases of the junction unmatched. CDR1 and CDR2 from the germline V gene are SEHNR and FQNEAQ (reference sequence). CDR3 sequence (DNA): TGTGCCAGCAGCTTAGGACTAACTAGCGGGGGACAAGAGACCCAGTACTTC. Its protein product is CASSLGLTSGGQETQYF.

This chain links TRBV6-1 with TRBJ2-2; maybe TRBD1 (7 bases). Deletions cut 4 bases from V and 0 bases from J, with 12 bases between. The CDR3 runs to 16 residues. Germline values: CDR1 MNHNS, CDR2 SASEGT. DNA for the CDR3: TGTGCCAGCAGTGGCGGGACAGATCCGAACACCGGGGAGCTGTTTTTT. Protein: CASSGGTDPNTGELFF.

The genes are TRBV27 and TRBJ2-2; tentative D call: TRBD1 (6 bases). The germline V and J ends were trimmed by 3 bases and 1 base, with 12 bases remaining between them. This CDR3 is built from 16 residues. CDR1 and CDR2 (germline): MNHEY, SMNVEV (reference sequence). The CDR3 DNA is TGTGCCAGCAGTTTTTCGGGCAGGGGGAACACCGGGGAGCTGTTTTTT. Amino acid sequence: CASSFSGRGNTGELFF.

The genes are TRBV18 and TRBJ1-2; tentative D call: TRBD1 (5 bases). The CDR3 extends over 13 amino acids. Germline V lookup: CDR1 KGHSH, CDR2 LQKENI. Trimming took 3 bases from V and 6 from J, leaving 11 bases between them. The CDR3 protein is CASSPGGSDGYTF. DNA of the CDR3: TGTGCCAGCTCACCTGGGGGGTCGGATGGCTACACCTTC. Full variable domain (missing parts from reference TRBV18 and TRBJ1-2): NAGVMQNPRHLVRRRGQEARLRCSPMKGHSHVYWYRQLPEEGLKFMVYLQKENIIDESGMPKERFSAEFPKEGPSILRIQQVVRGDSAAYFCASSPGGSDGYTFGSGTRLTVV.

CDR3 in DNA: TGTGCCAGCAGCTTAACGGGGGCCTACAATGAGCAGTTCTTC. Its translation: CASSLTGAYNEQFF. This sequence joins TRBV11-1 and TRBJ2-1; D perhaps matches TRBD2 (6 bases). V lost 2 bases, J lost 2 bases, and 7 bases lay in between. Germline CDR1 reads SGHAT; CDR2 reads FQDESV (reference sequence). The CDR3 has 14 residues. Complete variable domain (other parts from reference TRBV11-1 and TRBJ2-1): EAEVAQSPRYKITEKSQAVAFWCDPISGHATLYWYRQILGQGPELLVQFQDESVVDDSQLPKDRFSAERLKGVDSTLKIQPAELGDSAMYLCASSLTGAYNEQFFGPGTRLTVL.

This sequence joins TRBV7-6 and TRBJ2-7; D may be TRBD2 (6 bases). CDR3 size: 15 residues. Germline loops: CDR1 SGHVS, CDR2 FNYEAQ. Trimming stripped 4 bases from V and 6 bases from J, with 19 bases between. CDR3 in DNA: TGTGCCAGCAGCTGGGTTGGGGGGAATGGGGGCGAGCAGTACTTC. Translation: CASSWVGGNGGEQYF.

The V gene is TRBV18, the J gene TRBJ2-7, with D tentatively TRBD2 (5 bases). Trimming shortened V by 2 bases and J by 2 bases, and 13 bases separated the two germline ends. CDR3 length: 15 residues. Germline CDR1 is KGHSH and CDR2 is LQKENI. The CDR3 nucleotides are TGTGCCAGCTCACCAGGCCAGCAGCGGACCTACGAGCAGTACTTC. Its translation: CASSPGQQRTYEQYF.

The chain links TRBV9 to TRBJ1-5; D is possibly TRBD1 (5 bases). Trimming removed 4 bases from V and 6 bases from J, with 17 bases in between. The CDR3 is 15 residues long. Germline-derived CDR1 and CDR2 are SGDLS and YYNGEE. CDR3 amino acids: CASSPSHGGGQPQHF. The CDR3 coding sequence is TGTGCCAGCAGCCCGAGTCATGGGGGGGGTCAGCCCCAGCATTTT.

V usage is TRBV5-1 and J usage is TRBJ2-3; 9 bases are a match to TRBD2. Germline-derived CDR1 and CDR2 are SGHRS and YFSETQ. The CDR3 totals 15 residues. J was trimmed by 4 bases and V by 2 bases; bases with no gene match: 5. The CDR3 here is CASSFSGSGADTQYF. CDR3 sequence (DNA): TGCGCCAGCAGCTTTAGCGGGAGCGGGGCAGATACGCAGTATTTT.

V gene TRBV10-3 combines with J gene TRBJ2-7, with 7 nucleotides matching TRBD1. The V gene's germline CDR1 is ENHRY and CDR2 SYGVKD. The CDR3 has 16 amino acids. Trimming removed 0 bases from V and 3 bases from J; junction bases left unmatched: 8. CDR3 sequence reads: CAISESANRGIYEQYF. CDR3 in DNA: TGTGCCATCAGTGAGTCGGCGAACAGGGGCATCTACGAGCAGTACTTC.

The rearrangement links TRBV7-2 to TRBJ2-3; 10 bases line up with TRBD2. The CDR3 consists of 16 residues. Germline V gene lookup returns CDR1 SGHTA and CDR2 FQGNSA. The V gene end was trimmed by 3 bases and the J gene end by 3 bases; junction bases not matched to a gene: 6. CDR3: CASSFRAGGPTDTQYF. The CDR3 DNA reads as TGTGCCAGCAGCTTTAGAGCGGGAGGGCCAACAGATACGCAGTATTTT.

This clone was observed a handful of times. J is TRBJ2-6 and V is TRBV9; 9 bases match TRBD1. V lost 4 bases and J lost 0; bases outside the gene matches: 8. Germline V gene lookup returns CDR1 SGDLS and CDR2 YYNGEE. CDR3 length: 18 residues. The CDR3 sequence: CASSSGTGTPSGANVLTF. Written as DNA, the CDR3 is TGTGCCAGCAGCTCCGGGACAGGGACACCCTCTGGGGCCAACGTCCTGACTTTC. The whole variable domain, filled in from reference TRBV9 and TRBJ2-6, reads DSGVTQTPKHLITATGQRVTLRCSPRSGDLSVYWYQQSLDQGLQFLIQYYNGEERAKGNILERFSAQQFPDLHSELNLSSLELGDSALYFCASSSGTGTPSGANVLTFGAGSRLTVL.